This TCR beta chain is from a study of cytomegalovirus exposure and HLA in healthy donors. Regarding the study as a whole: Because they were indistinguishable, some V segments, including TRBV6-2 and TRBV6-3, were excluded. Fewer N-insertions than the roughly 670-donor mean were reportedly shown by an Asian-associated ancestry cluster in a later analysis.

With respect to this clone: The antigen is undetermined. One end of the junction fails to match germline, which may point to a read error.

PCR amplification relied on 60 Vbeta primers (plus 13 Jbeta primers). The data were produced by immunoSEQ multiplex PCR, yet TCRdb's version contains in-frame clones alone and is incomplete. The sample has 150,000 to 200,000 clones; around four fifths are singletons. CDR3 length equals 13 residues. Germline CDR1 SGHRS, CDR2 YFSETQ. The sequence derives from a woman aged 50 to 60 in good health and CMV-seropositive. The chain uses TRBV5-1 and TRBJ2-5; D is possibly TRBD2 (6 bases). Sample: PBMCs. Here the CDR3 reads CASSLGRKETQYF. CDR3 sequence (DNA): TGTGCCAGCAGCTTGGGGAGGAAAGAGACCCAGTACTTC.